This T cell receptor (beta chain) was identified during a study of CD8+ T cells in alopecia areata. Study-wide findings and caveats: Sharing of TCR sequences between patients (possibly for HLA-related reasons) was less clear than in mice.

Sequencing used cDNA as its template, made by extracting RNA and reverse transcribing it. Only in-frame clones appear in the TCRdb table, and some are missing; sequencing was by immunoSEQ multiplex PCR. The repertoire consists of approximately 160,000 clones, with approximately 60% occurring once and the leading ten covering 13% to 15%. The treatment: oral pan-JAK inhibitor, 5-10 mg twice daily. The sorting of PBMCs gave CD4+ and CD8+ T cells. This clone was seen a few times. Its specificity is unknown. This CDR3 has 15 residues. Trimming cost V 4 bases and J 2 bases; bases outside gene matches: 5. CDR1 and CDR2 from the germline V gene are SQVTM and ANQGSEA.

This TCR came from a human donor with alopecia areata. This chain links TRBV29-1 with TRBJ2-6, with 7 nucleotides matching TRBD1. The specimen was CD4+ T cells sorted from blood, collected at week 24, from a patient treated with tofacitinib. CDR3 DNA: TGCAGCGTTGGTCCGACAGGGACTGGGGCCAACGTCCTGACTTTC. It specifies CSVGPTGTGANVLTF.